This T cell receptor beta chain comes out of a study of blood T cells in healthy people across ages. This CDR3 contains 14 residues. After removal of 6 bases from V and 11 bases from J, the junction contained 14 bases not matched to a gene. Comment on this clonotype: Its matching antigen is unknown.

A second PCR, run for about 6 to 12 cycles, used a sample-barcoded 5' primer plus a J-beta primer mix. Each CDR3 protein gets one entry after TCRdb re-called the 5' RACE reads with MiXCR. The data show some 1.6 million distinct CDR3 sequences, roughly 30% seen once. Samples each had at least 6 micrograms of total RNA extracted. Notes on the study in general: Per million T cells, TCR beta diversity dropped about linearly as age rose. It was held that diversity estimates obtained from one million T cells represented underestimates. A strong correlation was found between TCR beta diversity and the percentage of naive T cells.

Material: blood. This TCR derives from a young woman in good health. The chain couples TRBV12-3 or TRBV12-4 to TRBJ2-5; 8 bases are a match to TRBD1. Here the CDR3 reads CASSLPQGANEQYF. CDR3 DNA: TGTGCCAGCAGCCTGCCGCAGGGGGCGAATGAGCAGTACTTC.